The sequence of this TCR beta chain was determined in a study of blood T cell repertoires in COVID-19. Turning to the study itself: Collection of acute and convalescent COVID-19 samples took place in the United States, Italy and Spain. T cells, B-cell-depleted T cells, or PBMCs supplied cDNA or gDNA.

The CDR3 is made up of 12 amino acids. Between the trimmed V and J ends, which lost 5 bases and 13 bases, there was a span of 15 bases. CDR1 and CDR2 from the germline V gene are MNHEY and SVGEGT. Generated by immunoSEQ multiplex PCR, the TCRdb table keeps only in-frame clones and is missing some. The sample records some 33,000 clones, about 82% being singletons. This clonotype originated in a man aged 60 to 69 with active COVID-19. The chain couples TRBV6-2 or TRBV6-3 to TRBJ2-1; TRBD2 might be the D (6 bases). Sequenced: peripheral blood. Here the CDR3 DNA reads TGTGCCAGCAGTAACCCTAGCGCGCTACAGTTCTTC. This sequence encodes CASSNPSALQFF.